This T cell receptor beta chain was found in a study of technical replicates of blood from four donors. This clone showed up many times. Using immunoSEQ multiplex PCR, the repertoire was profiled, and TCRdb retains in-frame clones only, with some absent. The sample includes some 73,000 clones, more than 85% of them seen just once. Germline V CDR1 and CDR2: SGDLS, YYNGEE. The CDR3 loop spans 13 amino acids. V shed 6 bases and J shed 2 bases, with 9 bases lying between them. The chain joins TRBV9 to TRBJ1-3, with D tentatively TRBD1 (5 bases). This TCR came from a human donor in good health. Some clones in this sample may be carry-over from other donors' samples. The sequencing input was PBMCs. CDR3 in DNA: TGTGCCAGCAAAGCAGGGACTGGAAACACCATATATTTT. Its protein product is CASKAGTGNTIYF.